The clone carrying this T cell receptor (beta chain) was observed a single time. Its specificity is not known. A much larger clone differs by one base, so this may be a read error. The record originates from a study of Graves' ophthalmopathy and Graves' hyperthyroidism. Study-wide points: Progression of ophthalmopathy was predicted by the model with 70% to 71% sensitivity and just under 75% specificity.

PBMCs were isolated from a 10 ml sample of fresh peripheral blood. There are 12 residues in the CDR3. Trimming pared 5 bases from V and 0 bases from J, leaving 8 bases between. CDR1 DFQATT and CDR2 SNEGSKA come from the germline V gene (reference sequence). Amplification targeted the TCR beta CDR3 regions, with RNA transcripts as the source material. After a first-round RT-PCR with HTBI primers, a second-round multiplex PCR was run. TCRdb reprocessed the multiplex PCR reads via MiXCR and lists one record per CDR3 protein. This table has about 660,000 distinct CDR3 sequences, 35% to 45% appearing once.

This receptor was taken from an adult man with Graves' ophthalmopathy. The specimen sequenced was peripheral blood. The chain joins TRBV20-1 to TRBJ2-7; D not resolved. CDR3 DNA: TGCAGTGCTGGTGTGAGCTCCTACGAGCAGTACTTC. Amino acids: CSAGVSSYEQYF.